This T cell receptor (beta chain) came from a study of blood T cell repertoires in COVID-19 (dated by TCRdb to about 2020). Study-wide context: Samples covering the acute and convalescent phases of COVID-19 were provided by collaborators in the United States, Italy and Spain. A freely available public database, intended as a resource for researchers studying the immune response to SARS-CoV-2, is where the repertoires were released. Samples were obtained from the ongoing ImmuneRACE study (first 160 participants) and from about 1,300 subjects provided by 6 global collaborators. A de-identified subject ID, COVID-19 status, age in years and sex were almost always included in the sample metadata. The prospective study material was composed of cDNA or gDNA derived from T cells, B-cell-depleted T cells, or PBMCs. HLA class I and class II types, where available, came from metadata supplied by the sample provider rather than from assay-based typing. Deeply sampled blood TCRbeta repertoires from subjects exposed to, actively infected with, or recovered from COVID-19 were included in the dataset. The research as a whole found: The quantity of clinical and demographic metadata differed by source and by participant and was supplied without curation.

Remarks on this clone: Its target antigen remains unknown. The input lacks base qualities; no much larger clone sits a single base away.

TCRbeta CDR3 regions were amplified from genomic DNA by means of the immunoSEQ Assay, a bias-controlled multiplex PCR. As for how the authors treated the data: The number of nucleated cells in each sample was estimated by amplification of reference gene primers within the assay. Sequence reads were collapsed and filtered to measure the absolute abundance of every unique TCRbeta CDR3 rearrangement. For each sample, productive Simpson clonality was calculated by taking the square root of Simpson's diversity index across productive rearrangements. TCRdb retrieved this table from immuneACCESS and kept in-frame rearrangements only. Not all clones are present; in checked studies, unresolved V genes account for under half, and no reason is known for the remainder. For V, J and clone size, that table is used; D and trimming come from the DNA. Recorded for this sample are about 140,000 clones; 80% to 90% of them occurred a single time. Together, the top ten hold roughly 9.6% of the sample.

Whole blood was collected in K2EDTA tubes by collaborating institutions according to the institutions' own protocols. For TCRbeta analysis, collaborators shipped samples as frozen whole blood, isolated PBMCs, or DNA extracted from either of those sample types. This TCR came from a woman aged 80 or over with acute or convalescent COVID-19. Material for sequencing was peripheral blood.

The CDR3 reads as follows: CASSFGGQLNSPLHF. In nucleotide form, the sequence is TGTGCCAGCAGCTTCGGGGGGCAGCTTAATTCACCCCTCCACTTT. The chain is encoded by TRBV7-2 joined to TRBJ1-6; the D gene is perhaps TRBD1, on 6 matching bases. For CDR1 and CDR2, the germline V gene lists SGHTA and FQGNSA. From its cysteine to its phenylalanine, the CDR3 spans 15 amino acids. The read is trimmed to its CDR3 DNA, 45 bases read in frame from base 1. Relative to germline, V is 3 bases shorter and J is 6 bases shorter, with 12 bases between their ends.